This T cell receptor beta chain was sequenced for a study of control samples from healthy donors and cancer patients. This clone turned up a few times. The table came from immunoSEQ multiplex PCR; TCRdb's copy has only in-frame clones and leaves some out. The sample records roughly 130,000 clones, under 95% being singletons. The V and J ends lost 5 bases and 0 bases, in that order; junction bases with no gene match: 6. Germline V gives CDR1 SGHVS, CDR2 FNYEAQ. The CDR3 consists of 17 residues. The gene calls are TRBV7-6 and TRBJ1-6, with TRBD1 matching 8 bases. Sequencing used blood. The sequence came from a man between 18 and 35 years old in good health. CDR3: CASSAGGRVSYNSPLHF. The CDR3, as DNA: TGTGCCAGCAGCGCAGGGGGCAGGGTCTCCTATAATTCACCCCTCCACTTT. Full variable domain (missing parts from reference TRBV7-6 and TRBJ1-6): GAGVSQSPRYKVTKRGQDVALRCDPISGHVSLYWYRQALGQGPEFLTYFNYEAQQDKSGLPNDRFSAERPEGSISTLTIQRTEQRDSAMYRCASSAGGRVSYNSPLHFGNGTRLTVT.